The 30 T cell receptor beta chains below all came from one sample that was sequenced in a study of beta chain features in type 1 diabetes. TCRB transcripts that were expressed got sequenced, as all of the isolated RNA had been reverse transcribed. TCRdb's table, derived via immunoSEQ multiplex PCR, lists solely in-frame clones and lacks some. The sample carries 130,000 or so clones, roughly 9.3% recorded once. The sequenced sample was central memory CD4+ T cells from blood. These receptors all come from a woman between 40 and 55 years old in good health.

This clone was counted many times. The chain is built from TRBV2 and TRBJ1-2, with 7 bases fitting TRBD1. The trim removed 10 bases at V and 0 bases at J, leaving 2 bases unmatched. Germline V gene data show CDR1 as SNHLY and CDR2 as FYNNEI. CDR3 length: 12 residues. CDR3 sequence: CATGTANYGYTF. The CDR3 nucleotides are TGTGCCACCGGGACAGCTAACTATGGCTACACCTTC.

This chain links TRBV19 with TRBJ1-6; possibly TRBD1 for D (6 bases). V was pared by 9 bases and J by 7 bases, with 13 bases between. The CDR3 spans 13 residues. Germline V lookup: CDR1 LNHDA, CDR2 SQIVND (reference sequence). CDR3 loop: CASRDTQNSPLHF. The CDR3 nucleotides read TGTGCCAGCAGGGACACCCAAAATTCACCCCTCCACTTT.

The genes are TRBV18 and TRBJ2-3; TRBD1 matches at 8 bases. Trimming at V came to 4 bases and at J to 0 bases, leaving 3 bases not matched to a gene. Germline V gene lookup returns CDR1 KGHSH and CDR2 LQKENI. The length of the CDR3 is 15 residues. CDR3 bases: TGTGCCAGCTCACTCCAGGGGGCCAGCACAGATACGCAGTATTTT. Its protein is CASSLQGASTDTQYF. The variable domain in full, with the rest retrieved from reference TRBV18 and TRBJ2-3, is NAGVMQNPRHLVRRRGQEARLRCSPMKGHSHVYWYRQLPEEGLKFMVYLQKENIIDESGMPKERFSAEFPKEGPSILRIQQVVRGDSAAYFCASSLQGASTDTQYFGPGTRLTVL.

The chain joins TRBV6-6 to TRBJ2-4; maybe TRBD2 (6 bases). This CDR3 is 15 amino acids long. The germline V gene encodes CDR1 MNHNY and CDR2 SVGAGI (reference sequence). V lost 5 bases and J lost 0, with 11 bases in between. The CDR3 protein is CASSGTSVAKNIQYF. In DNA, the CDR3 is TGTGCCAGCAGTGGGACTTCCGTAGCCAAAAACATTCAGTACTTC.

V is TRBV7-9 and J is TRBJ2-7; maybe TRBD2 (6 bases). This CDR3 has 15 amino acids. CDR1 and CDR2 (germline): SEHNR, FQNEAQ (reference sequence). Deletions cut 3 bases from V and 0 bases from J, with 12 bases between. In DNA form, the CDR3 reads TGTGCCAGCAGCTTCGCTAGCGTCGGCTCCTACGAGCAGTACTTC. Translation: CASSFASVGSYEQYF.

Only a few counts were recorded for this clone. The chain has TRBV5-1 and TRBJ2-3; 7 bases are shared with TRBD1. Germline-derived CDR1 and CDR2 are SGHRS and YFSETQ. The V and J ends lost 4 bases and 0 bases, in that order; junction bases with no gene match: 5. CDR3 length: 15 residues. CDR3 DNA: TGCGCCAGCAGCCCCAGGGGGTCTAGCACAGATACGCAGTATTTT. Translating gives CASSPRGSSTDTQYF.

The J gene is TRBJ1-2, the V gene TRBV7-2, with 8 bases lining up with TRBD1. Germline V gene sequence: CDR1 SGHTA, CDR2 FQGNSA. The V segment lost 5 bases and the J segment 4 bases; nucleotides outside the gene matches: 3. The CDR3 is 13 residues long. The chain's CDR3 is CASSGQGIYGYTF. CDR3 sequence (DNA): TGTGCCAGCAGCGGACAGGGAATCTATGGCTACACCTTC.

This clone was observed a handful of times. The J gene is TRBJ1-2, the V gene TRBV6-5; TRBD1 is a possible D gene (6 bases). The CDR3 loop spans 15 amino acids. Trimming left V 6 bases short and J 2 bases short, with 16 bases between. Germline CDR1 MNHEY, CDR2 SVGAGI. CDR3 in DNA: TGTGCCAGCAGGCAACAGGGAAGGGGGAACTATGGCTACACCTTC. This gives the protein CASRQQGRGNYGYTF.

This clone was observed many times. V usage is TRBV6-6 and J usage is TRBJ1-5; 9 bases are a match to TRBD1. The V gene end was trimmed by 6 bases and the J gene end by 3 bases; junction bases not matched to a gene: 6. The CDR3 consists of 15 residues. Germline V gene lookup returns CDR1 MNHNY and CDR2 SVGAGI (reference sequence). DNA for the CDR3: TGTGCCAGCAGAGGCGACAGGGGGGACAATCAGCCCCAGCATTTT. Translation gives CASRGDRGDNQPQHF.

In this sample, this clone turned up many times. The genes are TRBV29-1 and TRBJ2-3; 15 bases are shared with TRBD2. The length of the CDR3 is 14 residues. Germline V CDR1 and CDR2: SQVTM, ANQGSEA. V gave up 7 bases and J gave up 5 bases; unmatched junction bases: 4. The DNA of the CDR3 is TGCAGCGGGAGGACTAGCGGGGGGGTAGATACGCAGTATTTT. Translation: CSGRTSGGVDTQYF.

The chain uses TRBV2 and TRBJ1-1; D is possibly TRBD1 (6 bases). Germline CDR1 and CDR2: SNHLY and FYNNEI. V was shortened by 6 bases and J by 6 bases, with 17 bases between the two germline ends. The CDR3 is 14 amino acids. The CDR3: CASSAQGGWAEAFF. As DNA, the CDR3 is TGTGCCAGCAGCGCACAGGGTGGGTGGGCTGAAGCTTTCTTT. Using reference TRBV2 and TRBJ1-1 for the parts outside the CDR3, the full variable domain is EPEVTQTPSHQVTQMGQEVILRCVPISNHLYFYWYRQILGQKVEFLVSFYNNEISEKSEIFDDQFSVERPDGSNFTLKIRSTKLEDSAMYFCASSAQGGWAEAFFGQGTRLTVV.

A word on this clone: Being one base from a much bigger clone, this may be a read error. The CDR3 region has the DNA TGTGCCAGCAGCTTGGGACAGAGCACAGATACGCAGTATTTT. It codes for CASSLGQSTDTQYF. The genes are TRBV7-2 and TRBJ2-3, with 7 bases identical to TRBD1. The germline CDR1 and CDR2 sequences are SGHTA and FQGNSA. V shed 3 bases and J 0 bases; nucleotides not matched to a gene: 0. The CDR3 covers 14 residues.

This clone was counted between two and nine times. J is TRBJ2-7 and V is TRBV27; 7 bases fit TRBD2. The ends lost 3 bases at V and 5 bases at J; junction bases unmatched: 10. The CDR3 spans 15 residues. CDR1 is MNHEY, CDR2 SMNVEV, per germline (reference sequence). The CDR3 spells CASSFLDWGRDEQYF. The CDR3 nucleotides are TGTGCCAGCAGTTTCCTGGACTGGGGGAGGGACGAGCAGTACTTC.

The chain has TRBV2 and TRBJ2-5; perhaps TRBD2 as D (5 bases). V was pared by 5 bases and J by 5 bases, with 15 bases between. The CDR3 has 14 amino acids. Looked up from germline, CDR1 is SNHLY and CDR2 is FYNNEI. This CDR3 reads CASSPRSGGETQYF. The CDR3 nucleotides read TGTGCCAGCAGTCCCCGTTCGGGCGGGGAGACCCAGTACTTC.

V usage is TRBV7-9 and J usage is TRBJ1-4; 10 positions agree with TRBD1. V lost 2 bases to trimming and J lost 6 bases; unmatched junction nucleotides: 3. The length of the CDR3 is 15 residues. Germline V gene data show CDR1 as SEHNR and CDR2 as FQNEAQ (reference sequence). CDR3 amino acids: CASSLSGQGDEKLFF. DNA of the CDR3: TGTGCCAGCAGCTTATCTGGACAGGGGGATGAAAAACTGTTTTTT.

This clone showed up just a few times. V is TRBV6-6 and J is TRBJ1-6, with 7 bases lining up with TRBD1. The CDR3 consists of 12 residues. Germline V gene data show CDR1 as MNHNY and CDR2 as SVGAGI (reference sequence). V was clipped by 6 bases and J by 10 bases; unmatched bases: 3. The CDR3: CASRRDRSPLHF. In nucleotides, the CDR3 is TGTGCCAGCAGACGGGACAGATCACCCCTCCACTTT.

This clone turned up a few times. This chain connects TRBV28 to TRBJ2-5; maybe TRBD1 (5 bases). Looked up from germline, CDR1 is MDHEN and CDR2 is SYDVKM. This CDR3 contains 13 residues. Trimming removed 2 bases at V and 7 bases at J, with 11 bases between. The CDR3 DNA reads as TGTGCCAGCAGTTTAGGGAACAGGCCGACCCAGTACTTC. This gives the protein CASSLGNRPTQYF.

This clone was observed a few times. The rearrangement uses TRBV9 and TRBJ1-6; maybe TRBD1 (6 bases). V lost 4 bases, J lost 8 bases, and 13 bases lay in between. This CDR3 comprises 14 residues. CDR1 is SGDLS and CDR2 is YYNGEE in the germline V gene. The CDR3, as DNA: TGTGCCAGCAGCTTAAGACAGGCAGATTCACCCCTCCACTTT. It yields the protein CASSLRQADSPLHF.

This clone occurred a few times. The CDR3 region is CASSLEQLNGYTF. DNA of the CDR3: TGTGCCAGCAGCTTGGAACAGCTTAATGGCTACACCTTC. J is TRBJ1-2 and V is TRBV5-6; D unresolved. Per germline, CDR1 SGHDT and CDR2 YYEEEE. The CDR3 is 13 residues long. Trimming shortened V by 0 bases and J by 6 bases, and 9 bases separated the two germline ends.

This clone was counted only a few times. J is TRBJ2-1 and V is TRBV7-8; the match to TRBD1 covers 7 bases. CDR3 length: 15 residues. V trimming: 5 bases; J trimming: 2 bases; junction bases outside the gene matches: 6. CDR1 and CDR2 (germline): SGHVS, FQNEAQ. The CDR3 protein is CASSVQGEAYNEQFF. The DNA of the CDR3 is TGTGCCAGCAGCGTCCAGGGGGAAGCCTACAATGAGCAGTTCTTC.

Only a few counts were recorded for this clone. This rearrangement joins TRBV7-9 to TRBJ1-5, with 10 positions matching TRBD1. Germline CDR1 is SEHNR and CDR2 is FQNEAQ (reference sequence). This CDR3 spans 18 amino acids. Unmatched junction bases numbered 16, after V lost 5 bases and J lost 6 bases. CDR3 sequence reads: CASSLGPGQGEVRQPQHF. CDR3 sequence (DNA): TGTGCCAGCAGCCTAGGACCCGGACAGGGGGAAGTTCGTCAGCCCCAGCATTTT.

This clone has more than one count but fewer than ten. The chain couples TRBV7-8 to TRBJ2-2; TRBD1 might be the D (6 bases). Germline assignment: CDR1 SGHVS and CDR2 FQNEAQ. CDR3 length equals 16 residues. Between the trimmed V and J ends, which lost 5 bases and 5 bases, there was a span of 18 bases. The CDR3 loop reads CASSHSRNRVTGELFF. CDR3 sequence (DNA): TGTGCCAGCAGCCACAGTCGCAACAGGGTGACCGGGGAGCTGTTTTTT.

This clone was detected a few times. The chain carries TRBV7-9 and TRBJ1-2, with TRBD1 identical over 10 bases. Germline V lookup: CDR1 SEHNR, CDR2 FQNEAQ (reference sequence). J lost 5 bases, V lost 5 bases, and 5 bases had no gene match. The CDR3 has 14 residues. CDR3 DNA sequence: TGTGCCAGCAGCGCCCCGGGACAGGGGTATGGCTACACCTTC. Translated: CASSAPGQGYGYTF.

This clone came up a few times. This chain joins TRBV7-2 and TRBJ1-6; D remains unclear. The V gene lost 2 bases and the J gene lost 10 bases, with 12 bases spanning the gap. The V gene's germline CDR1 is SGHTA and CDR2 FQGNSA. There are 14 residues in the CDR3. CDR3 sequence: CASSLPGGGSPLHF. Here the CDR3 DNA reads TGTGCCAGCAGCTTACCGGGCGGAGGCTCACCCCTCCACTTT. The entire variable domain, with the rest obtained from reference TRBV7-2 and TRBJ1-6, is as follows: GAGVSQSPSNKVTEKGKDVELRCDPISGHTALYWYRQSLGQGLEFLIYFQGNSAPDKSGLPSDRFSAERTGGSVSTLTIQRTQQEDSAVYLCASSLPGGGSPLHFGNGTRLTVT.

V and J are TRBV29-1 and TRBJ2-3, with TRBD1 as a possible D gene (6 bases). This CDR3 is built from 13 residues. The germline CDR1 and CDR2 sequences are SQVTM and ANQGSEA. The germline V and J ends were trimmed by 3 bases and 1 base, with 8 bases remaining between them. CDR3 DNA sequence: TGCAGCGTTGACTCAGGGGGCACAGATACGCAGTATTTT. This gives the protein CSVDSGGTDTQYF.

The gene calls are TRBV5-1 and TRBJ1-2; a possible D gene is TRBD1 (5 bases). Germline V gene lookup returns CDR1 SGHRS and CDR2 YFSETQ. This CDR3 spans 13 amino acids. Trimming cost V 9 bases and J 4 bases, with 16 bases left between them. CDR3 coding DNA: TGCGCCATGCTCCTCCAGGGAACCTATGGCTACACCTTC. The encoded protein is CAMLLQGTYGYTF.

The chain uses TRBV19 and TRBJ2-5, with 8 bases aligning to TRBD1. CDR1 and CDR2 (germline): LNHDA, SQIVND (reference sequence). This CDR3 is built from 15 residues. Trimming took 5 bases from V and 5 from J; bases not matched to a gene: 10. The CDR3 region has the DNA TGTGCCAGTAGTTCTCGACAGGGGAGCAGGGAGACCCAGTACTTC. It specifies CASSSRQGSRETQYF.

The rearrangement uses TRBV5-5 and TRBJ1-4, with D possibly matching TRBD1 (5 bases). Deletions cut 3 bases from V and 5 bases from J, with 17 bases between. CDR1 is SGHKS, CDR2 YYEKEE, per germline (reference sequence). This CDR3 has 16 amino acids. The CDR3 loop reads CASSSESGTGNEKLFF. CDR3 DNA: TGTGCCAGCAGCTCGGAGTCCGGGACTGGAAATGAAAAACTGTTTTTT.

The chain couples TRBV7-9 to TRBJ1-1; 9 bases match TRBD1. J gave up 2 bases and V 4 bases, and 14 bases lay outside the gene matches. Per germline, CDR1 SEHNR and CDR2 FQNEAQ (reference sequence). The length of the CDR3 is 18 residues. This CDR3 is CASSSSPIGTGINTEAFF. DNA for the CDR3: TGTGCCAGCAGCTCGAGCCCCATTGGGACAGGGATAAACACTGAAGCTTTCTTT.

This clone was observed at least ten times. CDR3 sequence (DNA): TGTGCCAGCAGCCTTACACGGAGTTCAGATACGCAGTATTTT. As protein: CASSLTRSSDTQYF. V usage is TRBV7-2 and J usage is TRBJ2-3; D remains ambiguous. Trimming pared 5 bases from V and 4 bases from J, leaving 13 bases between. Per germline, CDR1 SGHTA and CDR2 FQGNSA. The CDR3 spans 14 residues.